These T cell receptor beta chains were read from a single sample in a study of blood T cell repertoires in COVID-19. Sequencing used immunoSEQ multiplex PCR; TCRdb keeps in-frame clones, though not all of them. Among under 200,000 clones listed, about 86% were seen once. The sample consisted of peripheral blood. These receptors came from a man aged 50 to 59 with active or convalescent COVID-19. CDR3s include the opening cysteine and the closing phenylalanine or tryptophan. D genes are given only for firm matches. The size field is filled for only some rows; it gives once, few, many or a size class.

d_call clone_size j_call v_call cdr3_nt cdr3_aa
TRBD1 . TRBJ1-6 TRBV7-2 TGTGCCAGCAGCTTAGCGCGGACAGGGGGCTATTCACCCCTCCACTTT CASSLARTGGYSPLHF
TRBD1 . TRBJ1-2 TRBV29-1 TGCAGCGTTGTAAGCTCCCGGGACAGGCTCTATGGCTACACCTTC CSVVSSRDRLYGYTF
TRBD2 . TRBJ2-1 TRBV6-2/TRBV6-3 TGTGCCAGCAGTAAACTAGCGGGAGGCCAAGATGAGCAGTTCTTC CASSKLAGGQDEQFF
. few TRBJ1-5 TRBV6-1 TGTGCCAGCAGTGATACCCGGGAACAGCCCCAGCATTTT CASSDTREQPQHF
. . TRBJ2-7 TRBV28 TGTGCCAGCAGCCGCCCCGGCTACGAGCAGTACTTC CASSRPGYEQYF
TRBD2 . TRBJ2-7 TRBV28 TGTGCCAGCAGTTTAGCGGGAGCTCCCACCTTGTGGGAGCAGTACTTC CASSLAGAPTLWEQYF
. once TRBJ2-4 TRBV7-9 TGTGCCAGCAGCTTAGATGTCCAGAAAAACATTCAGTACTTC CASSLDVQKNIQYF
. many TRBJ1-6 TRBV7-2 TGTGCCAGCAGCTCCTCCCTCCATAGCTCCTATAATTCACCCCTCCACTTT CASSSSLHSSYNSPLHF
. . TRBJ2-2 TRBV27 TGTGCCAGCAGCTCTAGTCCCCTCGAACACAGGGCGCGAACCGGGGAGCTGTTTTTT CASSSSPLEHRARTGELFF
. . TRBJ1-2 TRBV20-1 TGCAGTGCCAGTCGTATAACGGGCTATGGCTACACCTTC CSASRITGYGYTF
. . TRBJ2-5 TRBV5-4 TGTGCCAGCAGCCGTGGTAAGGGGCCAAGGGAGACCCAGTACTTC CASSRGKGPRETQYF
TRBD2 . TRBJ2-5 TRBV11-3 TGTGCCAGCAGCTCTAACGGGGGGGCAGGGGAGACCCAGTACTTC CASSSNGGAGETQYF
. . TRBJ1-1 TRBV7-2 TGTGCCAGCAGCATCCTGCGTGAGACTGAAGCTTTCTTT CASSILRETEAFF
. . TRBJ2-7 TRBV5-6 TGTGCCAGCAGCCCATCCTTTAAGGGAGCCTACGAGCAGTACTTC CASSPSFKGAYEQYF
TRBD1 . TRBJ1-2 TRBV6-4 TGTGCCAGCTCTCCGGGACAGGGGGCGGGATATGGCTACACCTTC CASSPGQGAGYGYTF
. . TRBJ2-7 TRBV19 TGTGCCAGTAGTATAGGTGACAGCCGCTCCTACGAGCAGTACTTC CASSIGDSRSYEQYF